The 10 T cell receptor beta chains reported below all come from one sample, sequenced in a study of breast tumors, draining lymph nodes, adjacent tissues. MiXCR was run by TCRdb on the multiplex PCR reads, yielding one entry per CDR3 protein. The sample lists some 150,000 distinct CDR3 sequences; around 22% were seen once. Samples came from axillary lymph nodes draining the breast cancer. Material for sequencing was axillary lymph node tissue. The receptor set was obtained from a female donor with breast cancer. Some clones in this sample may be carry-over from other donors' samples.

The gene calls are TRBV7-8 and TRBJ1-2; D gene unclear. Trimming left V 5 bases short and J 8 bases short, with 15 bases between. Germline V gene sequence: CDR1 SGHVS, CDR2 FQNEAQ. CDR3 length: 13 residues. The CDR3 DNA is TGTGCCAGCAGCCGGACCCTAGGAAACGGCTACACCTTC. This encodes CASSRTLGNGYTF.

This clonotype was seen repeatedly, ten times or more. The chain employs TRBV15 and TRBJ1-5; D is possibly TRBD1 (5 bases). V shed 2 bases and J shed 0 bases, with 8 bases lying between them. CDR3 length: 15 residues. Germline V gives CDR1 LNHNV, CDR2 YYDKDF (reference sequence). CDR3 in amino acids: CATSRQGNSNQPQHF. Here the CDR3 DNA reads TGTGCCACCAGCAGACAGGGAAATAGCAATCAGCCCCAGCATTTT.

The chain links TRBV28 to TRBJ1-5; 8 nucleotides line up with TRBD1. The length of the CDR3 is 16 residues. V gave up 4 bases and J gave up 2 bases; unmatched junction bases: 7. In germline, CDR1 is MDHEN, CDR2 SYDVKM. The CDR3 coding sequence is TGTGCCAGCAGTTCCTGGACAGGGCAAGGCAATCAGCCCCAGCATTTT. It translates to CASSSWTGQGNQPQHF.

This clonotype was detected ten times or more. J is TRBJ2-5 and V is TRBV20-1, with D hard to call. Trimming stripped 0 bases from V and 1 base from J, with 9 bases between. The germline V gene has CDR1 DFQATT and CDR2 SNEGSKA (reference sequence). This CDR3 contains 14 residues. The CDR3 nucleotides read TGCAGTGCTAGAGATAGGTTACCCCAAGAGACCCAGTACTTC. Encoded protein: CSARDRLPQETQYF.

On this clonotype itself: A clone one base away is much larger, so this may be a read error. The J gene is TRBJ2-2, the V gene TRBV4-3; D might be TRBD2 (5 bases). This CDR3 region has 14 residues. CDR1 LGHNA and CDR2 YSLEER come from the germline V gene. The CDR3 here is CASSQDGNTGELLF. DNA of the CDR3: TGCGCCAGCAGCCAAGATGGCAACACCGGGGAGCTGCTTTTT.

J is TRBJ1-1 and V is TRBV29-1; 7 nucleotides match TRBD1. V shed 5 bases, J shed 1 base, and the junction held 4 bases outside the gene matches. Germline CDR1 and CDR2: SQVTM and ANQGSEA. The CDR3 totals 13 residues. The CDR3 loop reads CSVRGQTNTEAFF. In DNA form, the CDR3 reads TGCAGCGTTCGGGGACAGACGAACACTGAAGCTTTCTTT.

This clonotype was picked up many times. This chain joins TRBV7-3 and TRBJ2-3; TRBD2 aligns across 8 bases. This CDR3 is 14 amino acids long. Trimming removed 5 bases from V and 5 bases from J; junction bases left unmatched: 6. Germline CDR1 reads SGHTA; CDR2 reads FQGTGA. CDR3 sequence: CASSPGGGLDTQYF. The CDR3 coding sequence is TGTGCCAGCAGCCCCGGGGGGGGTTTAGATACGCAGTATTTT.

This clonotype came up many times. The chain recombines TRBV19 with TRBJ2-1; 7 positions agree with TRBD2. This CDR3 comprises 14 residues. Germline-derived CDR1 and CDR2 are LNHDA and SQIVND (reference sequence). The V segment lost 3 bases and the J segment 7 bases; nucleotides outside the gene matches: 6. The CDR3 is CASSMGTTPNEQFF. Written as DNA, the CDR3 is TGTGCCAGTAGTATGGGGACTACCCCGAATGAGCAGTTCTTC.

This clonotype was seen many times. The chain is built from TRBV12-3 or TRBV12-4 and TRBJ2-2; D ambiguous. The CDR3 extends over 15 amino acids. The V gene lost 6 bases and the J gene lost 1 base, with 12 bases spanning the gap. The CDR3, as DNA: TGTGCCAGCAGCACCCGGTCGGTGAACACCGGGGAGCTGTTTTTT. Amino acid sequence: CASSTRSVNTGELFF.

This clonotype was counted a few times. The chain joins TRBV3-1 to TRBJ2-5; no clear D gene. The V gene lost 0 bases and the J gene lost 2 bases, with 7 bases spanning the gap. Germline lookup yields CDR1 LGHDT and CDR2 YNNKEL (reference sequence). The CDR3 consists of 14 residues. CDR3 amino acids: CASSQDRQQETQYF. The CDR3 nucleotides are TGTGCCAGCAGCCAAGATCGGCAGCAAGAGACCCAGTACTTC.